This entry is about one TCR beta chain. The target antigen is unknown. Time point in this sample: week 35, safety follow-up. Each vaccine dose was 300 ug of mutant IDH1 20-mer peptide, with topical imiquimod. Eight vaccinations reached patients in weeks 1, 3, 5, 7, 11, 15, 19 and 23. This specimen belongs to a study of a mutant IDH1 vaccine in newly diagnosed glioma. Study-level findings and limits: Among top peripheral T cell clonotypes, changes seemed unrelated to pseudoprogression.

TCRdb's copy holds only in-frame clones and misses some; the assay was immunoSEQ multiplex PCR. The sample lists some 70,000 clones; roughly 83% were seen once. The sample in question was PBMCs, obtained from a glioma patient whose treatment included an IDH1 peptide vaccine. The clonotype originates from a man between 18 and 29 years old with glioma.

The CDR3 coding sequence is TGCGCCAGCAGCCAAGGACAGGTTCCCACCATATATTTT. It yields the protein CASSQGQVPTIYF. The genes are TRBV4-1 and TRBJ1-3; the D gene is possibly TRBD1 (6 bases). V was cut by 1 base and J by 9 bases, with 10 bases left in between. Germline lookup yields CDR1 MGHRA and CDR2 YSYEKL. The CDR3 has 13 residues.